The 15 T cell receptor beta chains below come from one sample, sequenced in a study of tumor-infiltrating lymphocytes in primary liver carcinoma. Extraction also yielded germline DNA, while blood RNA was obtained from unsorted whole blood. Total RNA (roughly 550 ng) served as template for TCR beta cDNA synthesis primed by a constant-region primer. Modified slightly, ARM-PCR produced TCR beta libraries over three nested multiplex PCR rounds. Researchers ran the first two PCR rounds for approximately 9 cycles each with TRBV1-TRBV30 forward primers and a C-beta reverse primer. Using its own MiXCR run on the multiplex PCR reads, TCRdb lists one record per CDR3 protein. The sample carries 300,000 to 350,000 distinct CDR3 sequences, 65% recorded once. Material: peripheral blood. These receptors came from a man between 35 and 55 years old with primary liver carcinoma and hepatitis B virus infection.

This clonotype turned up a few times. A much larger clonotype is one base distant, so this may be a read error. J is TRBJ1-1 and V is TRBV29-1; D gene uncertain. CDR1 and CDR2 (germline): SQVTM, ANQGSEA. CDR3 length: 11 residues. The ends were cut back, 4 bases at V and 4 bases at J, with 7 bases in the middle. For the CDR3, the DNA is TGCAGCGTTGCATATAGCACTGAAGCTTTCTTT. It encodes CSVAYSTEAFF.

Turning to this clonotype: A clone one base away is much larger, so this may be a read error. The V gene is TRBV4-1, the J gene TRBJ2-7, with 7 bases fitting TRBD1. Germline V gene data show CDR1 as MGHRA and CDR2 as YSYEKL. The CDR3 has 15 amino acids. J gave up 3 bases and V 6 bases, and 11 bases lay outside the gene matches. The CDR3 bases are TGCGCCAGCAGGCAGGAACAGGGGACCCTCTACGAGCAGTACTTC. Protein product: CASRQEQGTLYEQYF.

This clonotype showed up just once. One end of the junction does not line up with germline, which may come from a read error. The V gene is TRBV11-2, the J gene TRBJ2-7; D possibly corresponds to TRBD1 (6 bases). Germline CDR1 and CDR2: SGHAT and FQNNGV. The CDR3 totals 13 residues. CDR3 DNA sequence: TGTGCCAGCAGCTTAGCCCCTGGGGGCAAGCACTACTTC. This translates into CASSLAPGGKHYF.

The V gene is TRBV6-5, the J gene TRBJ2-7; 7 bases are a match to TRBD2. Per germline, CDR1 MNHEY and CDR2 SVGAGI. The CDR3 totals 15 residues. V was pared by 6 bases and J by 3 bases, with 11 bases of the junction left unmatched. This chain's CDR3 is CASSPAPGGHYEQYF. The CDR3 bases are TGTGCCAGCAGCCCCGCGCCGGGAGGCCACTACGAGCAGTACTTC.

On this clonotype itself: Mismatch with germline at one junction end may stem from a read error. This chain connects TRBV11-2 to TRBJ2-2, with D perhaps TRBD2 (5 bases). The CDR3 sequence is 15 residues long. Looked up from germline, CDR1 is SGHAT and CDR2 is FQNNGV. For the CDR3, the DNA is TGTGCCAGCAGCTTTACAAGGGCTAACACCGGGGAGTTGTTTTTT. As protein: CASSFTRANTGELFF.

This clonotype occurred many times. V gene TRBV6-5 combines with J gene TRBJ2-7; TRBD2 matches 9 bases. The CDR3 is 15 amino acids. The ends lost 5 bases at V and 0 bases at J; junction bases unmatched: 5. In germline, CDR1 is MNHEY, CDR2 SVGAGI. CDR3 DNA: TGTGCCAGCAGTGCGACTAGCGGCTACTCCTACGAGCAGTACTTC. It encodes CASSATSGYSYEQYF.

Remarks on this clonotype: The junction does not match germline at one end; this may be a read error. The rearrangement links TRBV11-2 to TRBJ2-1; unclear D gene. Germline loops: CDR1 SGHAT, CDR2 FQNNGV. The CDR3 is made up of 15 amino acids. In DNA, the CDR3 is TGTGCCAGCAGCTTAGATCCCGTGGCGTACAAAGAGCAGTTCTTC. It codes for CASSLDPVAYKEQFF. The whole variable domain, remainder taken from reference TRBV11-2 and TRBJ2-1, is EAGVAQSPRYKIIEKRQSVAFWCNPISGHATLYWYQQILGQGPKLLIQFQNNGVVDDSQLPKDRFSAERLKGVDSTLKIQPAKLEDSAVYLCASSLDPVAYKEQFFGPGTRLTVL.

This clonotype was counted ten times or more. The chain combines TRBV4-1 with TRBJ2-6; perhaps TRBD2 as D (6 bases). The CDR3 runs 17 residues. Germline V gene sequence: CDR1 MGHRA, CDR2 YSYEKL. Trimming shortened V by 3 bases and J by 0 bases, and 12 bases separated the two germline ends. This chain's CDR3 is CASSQTAGGSGANVLTF. DNA for the CDR3: TGCGCCAGCAGCCAGACTGCCGGGGGCTCTGGGGCCAACGTCCTGACTTTC.

As for this clonotype: One end of the junction is discordant with germline, which a read error may explain. This rearrangement joins TRBV20-1 to TRBJ2-2; the D gene is possibly TRBD2 (5 bases). The CDR3 sequence is 13 residues long. Looked up from germline, CDR1 is DFQATT and CDR2 is SNEGSKA (reference sequence). CDR3 nucleotide sequence: TGCATTGCTAGTGGGGTGGCGGGCGGGGAGCTGTTTTTT. Encoded protein: CIASGVAGGELFF.

As regards this clonotype: Its ends do not fully match the called genes, so a read error is possible. The chain couples TRBV12-3 or TRBV12-4 to TRBJ2-3; 13 bases line up with TRBD2. This CDR3 spans 18 amino acids. CDR3 sequence (DNA): TGTGTCAGCACCCTCGGGACTAGCGGGATCCGTGGCACAGATATGCAGTATTTT. Protein product: CVSTLGTSGIRGTDMQYF.

With respect to this clonotype: The junction and the germline gene differ at one end; a read error may be behind it. The V and J genes are TRBV11-2 and TRBJ2-5; D is unclear. The J call may be wrong; the DNA end is better matched by TRBJ2-1. The CDR3 has 16 amino acids. Per germline, CDR1 SGHAT and CDR2 FQNNGV. The CDR3 reads CASCLAGRIIYNEQFF. The CDR3 DNA follows: TGTGCCAGCTGCTTAGCAGGCCGCATAATTTACAATGAACAGTTCTTC.

As regards this clonotype: A read error is possible here, since a much larger clone lies one base away. This chain uses TRBV10-3 with TRBJ2-2; 8 bases fit TRBD2. J lost 6 bases, V lost 6 bases, and 15 bases had no gene match. CDR3 length equals 17 residues. Germline-derived CDR1 and CDR2 are ENHRY and SYGVKD. The CDR3 sequence is CAISRDGGVFSPGELFF. The CDR3 DNA reads as TGTGCCATCAGCCGGGACGGGGGGGTCTTCTCTCCCGGGGAGCTGTTTTTT.

This clonotype came up many times. V usage is TRBV5-5 and J usage is TRBJ2-1; D is perhaps TRBD2 (5 bases). CDR1 SGHKS and CDR2 YYEKEE come from the germline V gene (reference sequence). V lost 4 bases to trimming and J lost 1 base, with 12 bases between them. CDR3 length: 15 residues. As DNA, the CDR3 is TGTGCCAGCAGCCCATCACTAGTTTCCTACAATGAGCAGTTCTTC. Protein: CASSPSLVSYNEQFF.

Remarks on this clonotype: This sequence may be a read error, since a much larger clone differs from it by one base. The rearrangement joins TRBV4-3 to TRBJ2-5; possible D gene TRBD2, 6 bases. The CDR3 extends over 16 amino acids. The germline V gene encodes CDR1 LGHNA and CDR2 YSLEER. In DNA form, the CDR3 reads TGCGCCAGCAACCAAGATCTAGGCGATGGGGGGGAGACCCAGTACTTC. Protein sequence: CASNQDLGDGGETQYF.

This clonotype was detected only a few times. The rearrangement joins TRBV13 to TRBJ1-1, with 7 positions matching TRBD1. The CDR3 consists of 18 residues. Trimming at V came to 5 bases and at J to 3 bases, leaving 18 bases not matched to a gene. Germline loops: CDR1 PRHDT, CDR2 FYEKMQ (reference sequence). This chain's CDR3 is CASSPVRKETGVHTEAFF. CDR3 in DNA: TGTGCCAGCAGCCCGGTGAGGAAAGAAACAGGGGTCCACACTGAAGCTTTCTTT.